This TCR beta chain is from a study of OX40 agonist ivuxolimab in advanced cancers. Study-wide points: There were, on average, more expanded clones in CD8+ T cells than in CD4+. CD4+ and CD8+ T cells in blood underwent clonal expansion by week 6 at 0.1 to 3.0 mg/kg.

Looked up from germline, CDR1 is SGHTA and CDR2 is FQGNSA. Trimming stripped 1 base from V and 5 bases from J, with 6 bases between. There are 13 residues in the CDR3. Repertoires were generated with immunoSEQ multiplex PCR, while TCRdb's copy carries only in-frame clones and drops some. The sample holds about 65,000 clones, 80% to 90% seen once. Samples were taken at baseline and on day 1 of cycles 4 and 7. Details on this clone: Its antigen is currently unknown.

The receptor was derived from an adult with an advanced solid tumor such as melanoma, head and neck, liver or kidney cancer. V is TRBV7-2 and J is TRBJ2-1; D is ambiguous. This specimen was CD4+ or CD8+ T cells sorted from blood, taken in a trial of the OX40 agonist ivuxolimab. CDR3 coding DNA: TGTGCCAGCAGCTTAGGGCCTAACAATGAGCAGTTCTTC. The encoded protein is CASSLGPNNEQFF.